Following are 5 T cell receptor beta chains from one sample sequenced in a study of control samples from healthy donors and cancer patients. The repertoire was sequenced with immunoSEQ multiplex PCR; TCRdb's copy has only in-frame clones and lacks some. The repertoire consists of around 78,000 clones, with about 93% occurring once and the leading ten covering 4.5% to 6%. Sequencing input: blood. All receptors come from a woman under 30 in good health.

This chain links TRBV4-2 with TRBJ2-5, with 13 nucleotides matching TRBD2. Germline V CDR1 and CDR2: LGHNA, YNFKEQ. The ends lost 5 bases at V and 4 bases at J; junction bases unmatched: 10. The CDR3 runs to 17 residues. CDR3 nucleotides: TGTGCCAGCAGCGTGGGGACTAGCGGGATTTATATAGAGACCCAGTACTTC. This gives the protein CASSVGTSGIYIETQYF.

This chain links TRBV7-7 with TRBJ2-6, with 9 bases aligning to TRBD1. The CDR3 has 19 amino acids. J lost 2 bases, V lost 4 bases, and 12 bases had no gene match. CDR1 is SSHAT, CDR2 FNYEAQ, per germline (reference sequence). DNA for the CDR3: TGTGCCAGCAGCTCAATGCCGGGACAGGGTATTCCTGGGGCCAACGTCCTGACTTTC. Translation gives CASSSMPGQGIPGANVLTF.

The chain links TRBV28 to TRBJ1-6; D remains unclear. The V end lost 2 bases, the J end lost 11 bases, and 7 bases lay between the germline ends. The CDR3 length is 12 residues. From germline, CDR1 is MDHEN and CDR2 SYDVKM. In DNA, the CDR3 is TGTGCCAGCAGTTTAAGAAACGCACCCCTCCACTTT. Its translation is CASSLRNAPLHF.

The DNA of the CDR3 is TGTGCCAGCAGCTTATACGGTTCGAGCTCCTACGAGCAGTACTTC. Residues: CASSLYGSSSYEQYF. V is TRBV7-3 and J is TRBJ2-7; D is unclear. The V gene lost 2 bases and the J gene lost 0 bases, with 11 bases spanning the gap. This CDR3 region has 15 residues. Germline lookup yields CDR1 SGHTA and CDR2 FQGTGA. Full variable domain (missing parts from reference TRBV7-3 and TRBJ2-7): GAGVSQTPSNKVTEKGKYVELRCDPISGHTALYWYRQSLGQGPEFLIYFQGTGAADDSGLPNDRFFAVRPEGSVSTLKIQRTERGDSAVYLCASSLYGSSSYEQYFGPGTRLTVT.

The chain couples TRBV5-1 to TRBJ2-7; TRBD1 aligns across 9 bases. CDR3 length: 15 residues. CDR1 is SGHRS and CDR2 is YFSETQ in the germline V gene. V was pared by 0 bases and J by 4 bases, with 5 bases of the junction left unmatched. The CDR3 is CASSLAPGQGYEQYF. Written as DNA, the CDR3 is TGCGCCAGCAGCTTGGCCCCGGGACAGGGATACGAGCAGTACTTC.